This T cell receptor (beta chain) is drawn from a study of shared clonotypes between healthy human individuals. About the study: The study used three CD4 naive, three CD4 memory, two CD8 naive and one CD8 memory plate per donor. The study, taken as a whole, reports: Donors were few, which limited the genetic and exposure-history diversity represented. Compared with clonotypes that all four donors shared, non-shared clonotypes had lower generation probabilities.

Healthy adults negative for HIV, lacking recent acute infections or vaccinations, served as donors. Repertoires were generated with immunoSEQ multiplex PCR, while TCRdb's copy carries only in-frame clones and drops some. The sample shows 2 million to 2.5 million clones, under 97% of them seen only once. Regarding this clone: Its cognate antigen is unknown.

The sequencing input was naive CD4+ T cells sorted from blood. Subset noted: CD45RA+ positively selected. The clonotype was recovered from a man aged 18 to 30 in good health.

For the CDR3, the DNA is TGTGCCTGGAGTGTAACAGGAGTCTACACTGAAGCTTTCTTT. This encodes CAWSVTGVYTEAFF. J is TRBJ1-1 and V is TRBV30; possible D gene TRBD1, 5 bases. The V gene's germline CDR1 is GTSNPN and CDR2 SVGIG (reference sequence). The length of the CDR3 is 14 residues. Trimming pared 0 bases from V and 3 bases from J, leaving 11 bases between.